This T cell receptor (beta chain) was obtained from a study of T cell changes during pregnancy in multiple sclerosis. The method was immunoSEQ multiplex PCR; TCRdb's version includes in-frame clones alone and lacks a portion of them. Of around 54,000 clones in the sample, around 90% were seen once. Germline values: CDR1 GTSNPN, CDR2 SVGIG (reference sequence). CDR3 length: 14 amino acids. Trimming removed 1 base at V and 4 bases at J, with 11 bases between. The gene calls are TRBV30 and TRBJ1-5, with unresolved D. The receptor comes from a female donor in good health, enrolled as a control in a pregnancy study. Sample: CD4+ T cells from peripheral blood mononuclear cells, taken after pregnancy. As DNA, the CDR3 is TGTGCCTGGAGTGGCGAGGGCCTAAATCAGCCCCAGCATTTT. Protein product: CAWSGEGLNQPQHF. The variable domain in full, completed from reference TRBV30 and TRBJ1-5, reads SQTIHQWPATLVQPVGSPLSLECTVEGTSNPNLYWYRQAAGRGLQLLFYSVGIGQISSEVPQNLSASRPQDRQFILSSKKLLLSDSGFYLCAWSGEGLNQPQHFGDGTRLSIL.